The clone carrying this T cell receptor beta chain was seen only a few times. As yet, its antigen is unknown. The sample belongs to a study of T cells after yellow fever vaccination. Findings and caveats of the study: Although most clonotypes did not, a small share appeared in both CD4 and CD8 compartments. Most primary-vaccination clones recurred post-booster (more than 95% CD4, around 86% CD8). It was a weaker secondary response, yet one that peaked faster, at day 5 versus 15.

TCR cDNA, made by 5'RACE template switching, carried an added universal primer site and UMIs. A single record per CDR3 protein comes from TCRdb applying MiXCR to the 5' RACE reads. The sample records approximately 510,000 distinct CDR3 sequences, just over 20% being singletons. The CDR3 consists of 13 residues. V lost 5 bases and J lost 5; bases outside the gene matches: 3. CDR1 and CDR2 (germline): SGHVS, FQNEAQ. The TCR comes from a man younger than 35 who received the YFV17D yellow fever vaccine. The sample was PBMCs, taken 20 to 25 days after the first yellow fever vaccination. The chain has TRBV7-8 and TRBJ2-4, with TRBD1 matching 7 bases. The CDR3 sequence is CASSRGQENIQYF. In DNA, the CDR3 is TGTGCCAGCAGCCGCGGACAGGAAAACATTCAGTACTTC.